Each of the 27 T cell receptor beta chains below was sequenced from the same sample in a study of glioma-infiltrating T cells after dendritic cell vaccination. Generated by immunoSEQ multiplex PCR, the TCRdb table keeps only in-frame clones and is missing some. The sample records roughly 51,000 clones, roughly 87% being singletons. This material consisted of blood, taken before dendritic cell vaccination. All receptors derive from a human donor with glioblastoma.

The gene calls are TRBV15 and TRBJ2-6; D is uncertain. V lost 2 bases to trimming and J lost 1 base, with 6 bases between them. Per germline, CDR1 LNHNV and CDR2 YYDKDF (reference sequence). The CDR3 has 15 amino acids. The DNA for the CDR3 is TGTGCCACCAGCAGATCTAGATCTGGGGCCAACGTCCTGACTTTC. This translates into CATSRSRSGANVLTF.

The V and J genes are TRBV6-5 and TRBJ2-5, with 8 bases matching TRBD2. CDR1 and CDR2 (germline): MNHEY, SVGAGI. Trimming cost V 5 bases and J 0 bases; bases outside gene matches: 5. The CDR3 is 15 residues long. The CDR3 loop reads CASSRTSMYQETQYF. In nucleotides, the CDR3 is TGTGCCAGCAGTCGGACTAGCATGTACCAAGAGACCCAGTACTTC.

The chain uses TRBV13 and TRBJ1-1; D is unresolved. Trimming stripped 1 base from V and 9 bases from J, with 12 bases between. Germline V lookup: CDR1 PRHDT, CDR2 FYEKMQ (reference sequence). This CDR3 region has 13 residues. DNA of the CDR3: TGTGCCAGCAGCTTAGAGGTCACCGGGAAAGCTTTCTTT. Protein product: CASSLEVTGKAFF.

The CDR3 reads CAWSTAGGSGANVLTF. The CDR3 DNA is TGTGCCTGGAGCACCGCGGGGGGGTCTGGGGCCAACGTCCTGACTTTC. The V gene is TRBV30, the J gene TRBJ2-6, with TRBD2 matching 9 bases. The V segment lost 3 bases and the J segment 1 base; nucleotides outside the gene matches: 4. The CDR3 has 16 residues. Germline assignment: CDR1 GTSNPN and CDR2 SVGIG (reference sequence).

This clone turned up a few times. The chain uses TRBV5-1 and TRBJ2-3; 16 nucleotides align to TRBD2. From germline, CDR1 is SGHRS and CDR2 YFSETQ. V lost 3 bases, J lost 0 bases, and 4 bases stayed unmatched. The CDR3 consists of 18 residues. The CDR3 region is CASSSGLAGGVSTDTQYF. CDR3 in DNA: TGCGCCAGCAGCTCGGGACTAGCGGGGGGGGTTAGCACAGATACGCAGTATTTT.

The rearrangement links TRBV4-1 to TRBJ2-5; 7 positions agree with TRBD1. Germline V lookup: CDR1 MGHRA, CDR2 YSYEKL. The CDR3 covers 18 residues. V was pared by 2 bases and J by 5 bases, with 17 bases of the junction left unmatched. CDR3 protein: CASSQPGTVLNLGETQYF. The DNA for the CDR3 is TGCGCCAGCAGCCAACCCGGGACAGTCCTTAATTTGGGGGAGACCCAGTACTTC.

This chain joins TRBV29-1 and TRBJ2-5; a possible D gene is TRBD1 (5 bases). This CDR3 contains 12 residues. CDR1 is SQVTM, CDR2 ANQGSEA, per germline. Trimming stripped 4 bases from V and 6 bases from J, with 12 bases between. The CDR3 region is CSVGPGMKTQYF. For the CDR3, the DNA is TGCAGCGTTGGGCCAGGGATGAAGACCCAGTACTTC. Using reference TRBV29-1 and TRBJ2-5 for the parts outside the CDR3, the full variable domain is SAVISQKPSRDICQRGTSLTIQCQVDSQVTMMFWYRQQPGQSLTLIATANQGSEATYESGFVIDKFPISRPNLTFSTLTVSNMSPEDSSIYLCSVGPGMKTQYFGPGTRLLVL.

This chain links TRBV14 with TRBJ2-3; D remains ambiguous. V was shortened by 4 bases and J by 2 bases, with 16 bases between the two germline ends. The CDR3 covers 16 residues. In germline, CDR1 is SGHDN, CDR2 FVKESK. The DNA for the CDR3 is TGTGCCAGCAGCCCCCTATGGAGAGGTAACACAGATACGCAGTATTTT. Translated, it gives CASSPLWRGNTDTQYF.

The chain has TRBV7-3 and TRBJ1-1, with TRBD1 matching 8 bases. The length of the CDR3 is 15 residues. Trimming took 3 bases from V and 1 from J; bases not matched to a gene: 4. Germline CDR1 and CDR2: SGHTA and FQGTGA. The CDR3 DNA is TGTGCCAGCAGCTTTATCGGGACAGGGAACACTGAAGCTTTCTTT. Encoded protein: CASSFIGTGNTEAFF.

This rearrangement joins TRBV5-6 to TRBJ2-2; 10 bases fit TRBD1. With 5 bases clipped from V and 6 bases from J, the junction kept 7 bases outside the gene matches. Germline assignment: CDR1 SGHDT and CDR2 YYEEEE. The CDR3 is made up of 15 amino acids. The CDR3 bases are TGTGCCAGCAGTTGGGACAGGGGAGTGCCCGGGGAGCTGTTTTTT. Its protein product is CASSWDRGVPGELFF.

The V gene is TRBV5-6, the J gene TRBJ1-4, with D possibly being TRBD1 (5 bases). The CDR3 covers 14 residues. Germline V lookup: CDR1 SGHDT, CDR2 YYEEEE. V was cut by 4 bases and J by 7 bases, with 14 bases left in between. In DNA, the CDR3 is TGTGCCAGCAGCCTGCGTCACGGGGGTGAAAAACTGTTTTTT. It specifies CASSLRHGGEKLFF. Filled out from reference TRBV5-6 and TRBJ1-4, the complete variable domain reads DAGVTQSPTHLIKTRGQQVTLRCSPKSGHDTVSWYQQALGQGPQFIFQYYEEEERQRGNFPDRFSGHQFPNYSSELNVNALLLGDSALYLCASSLRHGGEKLFFGSGTQLSVL.

The V gene is TRBV11-2, the J gene TRBJ1-2; 9 bases fit TRBD1. Germline assignment: CDR1 SGHAT and CDR2 FQNNGV. The CDR3 totals 14 residues. Trimming removed 5 bases from V and 8 bases from J; junction bases left unmatched: 9. The CDR3 region is CASSTTGQGRGYTF. CDR3 DNA: TGTGCCAGCAGCACCACCGGACAGGGGCGAGGCTACACCTTC.

The V and J genes are TRBV5-4 and TRBJ2-5; TRBD2 matches 14 bases. The length of the CDR3 is 15 residues. V gave up 2 bases and J gave up 5 bases; unmatched junction bases: 2. Germline V gene lookup returns CDR1 SGHNT and CDR2 YYREEE (reference sequence). CDR3 protein: CASSLGTSGSETQYF. The CDR3, as DNA: TGTGCCAGCAGCTTAGGGACTAGCGGGAGCGAGACCCAGTACTTC.

The DNA for the CDR3 is TGCGCCAGCAGCCAAGAGAAGCGGGGGGGAAGCTACGAGCAGTACTTC. Its protein is CASSQEKRGGSYEQYF. This chain joins TRBV4-1 and TRBJ2-7; 10 nucleotides align to TRBD2. V dropped 0 bases and J dropped 3; count of bases not matched to a gene: 5. CDR1 and CDR2 (germline): MGHRA, YSYEKL. The CDR3 spans 16 residues.

The chain is built from TRBV6-5 and TRBJ1-2, with no clear D. The CDR3 is 13 residues long. Germline assignment: CDR1 MNHEY and CDR2 SVGAGI. Trimming removed 4 bases from V and 2 bases from J, with 8 bases in between. CDR3 sequence (DNA): TGTGCCAGCAGTTTCGCAACAAACTATGGCTACACCTTC. Amino acids: CASSFATNYGYTF.

The rearrangement uses TRBV19 and TRBJ2-5; the D is unclear. The ends were cut back, 1 base at V and 4 bases at J, with 13 bases in the middle. The germline V gene encodes CDR1 LNHDA and CDR2 SQIVND (reference sequence). The CDR3 loop spans 15 amino acids. CDR3 sequence reads: CASSIGSSPGETQYF. The CDR3 DNA sequence: TGTGCCAGTAGTATAGGAAGTTCCCCGGGAGAGACCCAGTACTTC.

The rearrangement joins TRBV7-9 to TRBJ1-3; D unresolved. The V end lost 1 base, the J end lost 0 bases, and 7 bases lay between the germline ends. This CDR3 is 15 amino acids long. The germline gives CDR1 SEHNR, CDR2 FQNEAQ (reference sequence). The CDR3: CASSLDRSSGNTIYF. CDR3 DNA: TGTGCCAGCAGCTTAGATCGGAGCTCTGGAAACACCATATATTTT.

The J gene is TRBJ1-2, the V gene TRBV7-2; D is possibly TRBD1 (5 bases). Germline CDR1 is SGHTA and CDR2 is FQGNSA. V was clipped by 5 bases and J by 10 bases, with 14 bases between them. The CDR3 contains 12 residues. The CDR3 nucleotides are TGTGCCAGCAGCAGGACGGGGGGTACCTACACCTTC. It translates to CASSRTGGTYTF.

The gene calls are TRBV4-2 and TRBJ1-4, with D maybe TRBD1 (6 bases). The germline V gene encodes CDR1 LGHNA and CDR2 YNFKEQ. V gave up 1 base and J gave up 6 bases, with 21 bases separating them. CDR3 length equals 18 residues. This CDR3 reads CASSQGGGGVDGDEKLFF. The CDR3 bases are TGTGCCAGCAGCCAAGGAGGAGGGGGGGTTGACGGAGATGAAAAACTGTTTTTT.

In its sample, this clone was seen a few times. This chain links TRBV9 with TRBJ2-3; 14 bases line up with TRBD2. This CDR3 is 17 amino acids long. Germline V lookup: CDR1 SGDLS, CDR2 YYNGEE. V lost 0 bases and J lost 5; bases outside the gene matches: 5. The CDR3 DNA sequence: TGTGCCAGCAGCGTAGATGGACTAGCGGGGGGCGGAGATACGCAGTATTTT. Its translation: CASSVDGLAGGGDTQYF.

The rearrangement joins TRBV18 to TRBJ2-6; D is undetermined. This CDR3 region has 17 residues. CDR1 and CDR2 (germline): KGHSH, LQKENI. Between the trimmed V and J ends, which lost 6 bases and 5 bases, there was a span of 20 bases. DNA of the CDR3: TGTGCCAGCTCGTCGGGTGATTTATCTGGGTGGGCCAACGTCCTGACTTTC. Residues: CASSSGDLSGWANVLTF.

With regard to this clone: Additional DNA sequences in this sample encode the identical CDR3. V gene TRBV27 combines with J gene TRBJ1-6; D may be TRBD1 (5 bases). This CDR3 has 19 amino acids. Germline V CDR1 and CDR2: MNHEY, SMNVEV (reference sequence). V lost 3 bases and J 13 bases, leaving 31 bases between the germline ends. CDR3 residues: CASSFSGRGGGVRNSPLHF. CDR3 in DNA: TGTGCCAGCAGTTTTTCTGGGAGGGGAGGTGGAGTCCGGAACTCCCCCCTCCACTTT.

This chain connects TRBV27 to TRBJ2-7, with TRBD1 identical over 8 bases. In germline, CDR1 is MNHEY, CDR2 SMNVEV (reference sequence). Trimming removed 6 bases from V and 1 base from J; junction bases left unmatched: 11. The CDR3 is made up of 16 amino acids. The CDR3 protein is CASSSQDRGRSYEQYF. In DNA, the CDR3 is TGTGCCAGCAGCTCCCAAGACAGGGGTAGGTCCTACGAGCAGTACTTC.

The chain uses TRBV19 and TRBJ1-1, with a tentative D call TRBD1 (6 bases). There are 14 residues in the CDR3. Trimming took off 7 bases at V and 5 bases at J, with 17 bases between the two ends. CDR1 is LNHDA, CDR2 SQIVND, per germline (reference sequence). The CDR3, as DNA: TGTGCCAGTAAAGCAGGGGTGTCTGGTACTGAAGCTTTCTTT. This codes for CASKAGVSGTEAFF.

V and J are TRBV9 and TRBJ1-1; a weak D match, TRBD1 (6 bases). Germline values: CDR1 SGDLS, CDR2 YYNGEE. There are 14 residues in the CDR3. Trimming took 4 bases from V and 4 from J, leaving 14 bases between them. The CDR3 DNA is TGTGCCAGCAGCCTCCGGACAGTGGGCACTGAAGCTTTCTTT. It specifies CASSLRTVGTEAFF.

This sequence joins TRBV6-6 and TRBJ1-5; D perhaps matches TRBD1 (5 bases). V lost 7 bases and J 7 bases, leaving 11 bases between the germline ends. Germline V gene sequence: CDR1 MNHNY, CDR2 SVGAGI (reference sequence). The length of the CDR3 is 12 residues. DNA of the CDR3: TGTGCCAGCACGGGGGGTAAGCAGCCCCAGCATTTT. It encodes CASTGGKQPQHF.

This chain uses TRBV7-9 with TRBJ1-2, with a tentative D call TRBD1 (6 bases). CDR3 size: 14 residues. Deletions cut 2 bases from V and 8 bases from J, with 15 bases between. Germline values: CDR1 SEHNR, CDR2 FQNEAQ (reference sequence). As DNA, the CDR3 is TGTGCCAGCAGCTTAACAGGGAAGAGAGCGGGCTACACCTTC. This translates into CASSLTGKRAGYTF.